This T cell receptor (beta chain) derives from a study of identical twins. The study's findings and limits: Low generation-probability sequences were in excess among twin-shared out-of-frame alpha sequences. Zero-insertion analyses were open to partial confounding by invariant MAIT and iNKT cells.

TCRdb ran MiXCR on the 5' RACE reads and lists one entry per CDR3 protein. This sample has hundreds of thousands of distinct CDR3 sequences, with roughly 20% found just once. This clonotype was observed a handful of times. Its antigen remains unknown. Trimming took off 3 bases at V and 1 base at J, with 16 bases between the two ends. This CDR3 is built from 15 residues. The germline gives CDR1 DFQATT, CDR2 SNEGSKA (reference sequence). The same sample was also studied in work on T cells expressing NK-cell markers. That investigation notes: Also leading the CD3+CD56-NKG2C+ fraction in a few donors were these clonotypes.

Sequenced sample: PBMCs. This clonotype originated in a young woman in good health. V and J are TRBV20-1 and TRBJ2-7; perhaps TRBD2 as D (7 bases). The CDR3 DNA reads as TGCAGTGCTAGCTCCATGCGGGGGCCTTCCTACGAGCAGTACTTC. Protein sequence: CSASSMRGPSYEQYF.